One and the same sample provided the 23 T cell receptor beta chains below, sequenced in a study of shared clonotypes between healthy human individuals. The assay was immunoSEQ multiplex PCR, and TCRdb's table has in-frame clones only and misses some. The sample holds millions of clones; about 94% are singletons and the top ten take roughly 1%. The naive CD8 population came from CD45RO-negative cells selected for CCR7, without terminally differentiated effector memory CD45RA+ cells. The specimen was naive CD8+ T cells sorted from blood. These receptors all stem from a man aged 18 to 29 in good health.

This clone was picked up a small number of times. V and J are TRBV14 and TRBJ1-2; D is ambiguous. Trimming took 3 bases from V and 3 from J, leaving 8 bases between them. The germline V gene encodes CDR1 SGHDN and CDR2 FVKESK. This CDR3 is 13 amino acids long. The CDR3 sequence: CASSQGYHYGYTF. CDR3 bases: TGTGCCAGCAGCCAGGGTTATCACTATGGCTACACCTTC.

The chain employs TRBV27 and TRBJ2-1, with D tentatively TRBD2 (6 bases). The CDR3 runs 16 residues. With 4 bases removed from V and 5 bases from J, the gap between germline ends came to 18 bases. Germline CDR1 reads MNHEY; CDR2 reads SMNVEV (reference sequence). The CDR3 coding sequence is TGTGCCAGCAGTTCCCCCGCGGCTGGCGGGGACAATGAGCAGTTCTTC. Amino acid sequence: CASSSPAAGGDNEQFF.

The chain employs TRBV9 and TRBJ1-5; D might be TRBD1 (6 bases). V lost 3 bases and J lost 5, with 15 bases in between. The CDR3 is made up of 15 amino acids. The V gene's germline CDR1 is SGDLS and CDR2 YYNGEE. In DNA, the CDR3 is TGTGCCAGCAGCGACGAAGGGGGGGTGGATCAGCCCCAGCATTTT. Protein: CASSDEGGVDQPQHF.

V is TRBV2 and J is TRBJ1-2; tentative D call: TRBD1 (6 bases). V gave up 6 bases and J gave up 8 bases, with 16 bases separating them. The germline V gene has CDR1 SNHLY and CDR2 FYNNEI. The CDR3 is 13 residues long. CDR3 coding DNA: TGTGCCAGCAGCCCCTCGGGGGCCGCGGGCTACACCTTC. This gives the protein CASSPSGAAGYTF.

This clone was recorded once. The gene calls are TRBV28 and TRBJ2-7; tentative D call: TRBD1 (6 bases). The V end was cut by 8 bases, the J end by 3 bases, with 11 bases between. CDR3 length: 12 residues. Germline CDR1 is MDHEN and CDR2 is SYDVKM. The chain's CDR3 is CASRDTFYEQYF. The CDR3 nucleotides read TGTGCCAGCCGGGACACGTTCTACGAGCAGTACTTC.

Remarks on this clone: Additional DNA sequences in this sample encode the identical CDR3. V usage is TRBV13 and J usage is TRBJ2-5, with 7 bases fitting TRBD1. V trimming: 5 bases; J trimming: 3 bases; junction bases outside the gene matches: 3. Germline lookup yields CDR1 PRHDT and CDR2 FYEKMQ (reference sequence). This CDR3 is built from 13 residues. In nucleotides, the CDR3 is TGTGCCAGCAGCACGGGGACAGAAGAGACCCAGTACTTC. Protein: CASSTGTEETQYF.

This clone appeared a single time. The gene calls are TRBV4-3 and TRBJ2-2, with no clear D. V was shortened by 1 base and J by 7 bases, with 4 bases between the two germline ends. There are 12 residues in the CDR3. The germline V gene has CDR1 LGHNA and CDR2 YSLEER. This CDR3 is CASSQAVGELFF. For the CDR3, the DNA is TGCGCCAGCAGCCAAGCGGTCGGGGAGCTGTTTTTT.

A note on this clone: A read error is possible here, since a much larger clone lies one base away. The same CDR3 can be traced to other DNA sequences in this sample. The chain has TRBV9 and TRBJ2-7; the match to TRBD1 covers 10 bases. The germline gives CDR1 SGDLS, CDR2 YYNGEE. This CDR3 is 14 amino acids long. The J segment lost 2 bases and the V segment lost 4 bases, leaving 3 bases of the junction unmatched. CDR3 DNA sequence: TGTGCCAGCAGCCCCGGGACAGGGGCCTACGAGCAGTACTTC. Its protein is CASSPGTGAYEQYF.

A single count supports this clone. The chain has TRBV10-1 and TRBJ2-7, with 7 bases matching TRBD1. V lost 1 base, J lost 6 bases, and 3 bases stayed unmatched. The germline gives CDR1 WNHNN, CDR2 SYGVQD (reference sequence). This CDR3 has 13 residues. CDR3 nucleotide sequence: TGCGCCAGCAGTGAGTTCAGACAGGGCGAGCAGTACTTC. Protein product: CASSEFRQGEQYF.

The chain recombines TRBV30 with TRBJ1-6; no firm D call. Germline lookup yields CDR1 GTSNPN and CDR2 SVGIG (reference sequence). Deletions cut 2 bases from V and 0 bases from J, with 11 bases between. The CDR3 sequence is 16 residues long. CDR3 sequence reads: CAWSIDQSSYNSPLHF. CDR3 in DNA: TGTGCCTGGAGTATAGACCAGAGCTCCTATAATTCACCCCTCCACTTT. The full variable domain, rest sourced from reference TRBV30 and TRBJ1-6, is SQTIHQWPATLVQPVGSPLSLECTVEGTSNPNLYWYRQAAGRGLQLLFYSVGIGQISSEVPQNLSASRPQDRQFILSSKKLLLSDSGFYLCAWSIDQSSYNSPLHFGNGTRLTVT.

The chain is built from TRBV2 and TRBJ2-3, with no clear D. Trimming took off 5 bases at V and 2 bases at J, with 8 bases between the two ends. CDR3 size: 13 residues. CDR1 is SNHLY, CDR2 FYNNEI, per germline. The CDR3 loop reads CASSYGFTDTQYF. The CDR3 DNA reads TGTGCCAGCAGTTATGGGTTCACAGATACGCAGTATTTT. Based on the CDR3 plus reference TRBV2 and TRBJ2-3, the full variable domain is EPEVTQTPSHQVTQMGQEVILRCVPISNHLYFYWYRQILGQKVEFLVSFYNNEISEKSEIFDDQFSVERPDGSNFTLKIRSTKLEDSAMYFCASSYGFTDTQYFGPGTRLTVL.

As regards this clone: Other nucleotide sequences in the sample specify the same CDR3. The CDR3 sequence is CASSVGQGPSYEQYF. DNA of the CDR3: TGTGCCAGCAGTGTAGGACAGGGGCCGTCCTACGAGCAGTACTTC. This chain links TRBV6-1 with TRBJ2-7; TRBD1 agrees at 9 bases. The CDR3 sequence is 15 residues long. Germline V gives CDR1 MNHNS, CDR2 SASEGT. V lost 4 bases and J lost 1; bases outside the gene matches: 5.

This clone was seen just once. The chain carries TRBV7-6 and TRBJ2-7, with a tentative D call TRBD1 (6 bases). Germline-derived CDR1 and CDR2 are SGHVS and FNYEAQ. Trimming removed 4 bases from V and 4 bases from J, with 20 bases in between. This CDR3 is 16 amino acids long. The CDR3 nucleotides are TGTGCCAGCAGCTCCCGAGGGGGTGTCGGTAGGTACGAGCAGTACTTC. Translation gives CASSSRGGVGRYEQYF.

The chain joins TRBV9 to TRBJ2-5; TRBD1 agrees at 11 bases. The CDR3 covers 16 residues. Trimming took 3 bases from V and 0 from J; bases not matched to a gene: 4. Germline CDR1 is SGDLS and CDR2 is YYNGEE. The CDR3 here is CASSAWDRGYQETQYF. DNA for the CDR3: TGTGCCAGCAGCGCATGGGACAGGGGGTACCAAGAGACCCAGTACTTC.

The chain employs TRBV13 and TRBJ2-7; the D gene could be TRBD1 or TRBD2 (5 bases each). The CDR3 runs to 14 residues. Trimming cost V 5 bases and J 3 bases, with 14 bases left between them. The germline V gene has CDR1 PRHDT and CDR2 FYEKMQ (reference sequence). Written as DNA, the CDR3 is TGTGCCAGCAGCCGAGGGAGACAGAACTACGAGCAGTACTTC. Amino acids: CASSRGRQNYEQYF.

The chain employs TRBV30 and TRBJ2-7, with a weak D call TRBD1 (6 bases). CDR3 size: 14 residues. The germline V and J ends were trimmed by 1 base and 3 bases, with 13 bases remaining between them. The germline CDR1 and CDR2 sequences are GTSNPN and SVGIG (reference sequence). The CDR3 DNA reads TGTGCCTGGAGTGAAGTGGGACAAATCTACGAGCAGTACTTC. Residues: CAWSEVGQIYEQYF.

The V call is TRBV7-9, the J call TRBJ2-7; 9 bases are shared with TRBD1. J was trimmed by 6 bases and V by 4 bases; bases with no gene match: 7. The CDR3 is 14 amino acids. CDR1 and CDR2 from the germline V gene are SEHNR and FQNEAQ (reference sequence). The chain's CDR3 is CASSSRTGALEQYF. CDR3 nucleotides: TGTGCCAGCAGCTCCCGGACAGGGGCCCTCGAGCAGTACTTC.

The rearrangement uses TRBV6-6 and TRBJ1-4, with 8 bases aligning to TRBD1. The V gene's germline CDR1 is MNHNY and CDR2 SVGAGI (reference sequence). V lost 10 bases to trimming and J lost 8 bases; unmatched junction nucleotides: 6. This CDR3 comprises 12 residues. This CDR3 reads CATQGALEKLFF. CDR3 in DNA: TGTGCCACCCAGGGGGCGTTGGAAAAACTGTTTTTT.

This clone showed up just once. The gene calls are TRBV7-9 and TRBJ2-5, with D hard to call. The CDR3 length is 14 residues. The V gene's germline CDR1 is SEHNR and CDR2 FQNEAQ (reference sequence). V was clipped by 4 bases and J by 0 bases, with 9 bases between them. The CDR3 coding sequence is TGTGCCAGCAGCTCGCACTTGGACCAAGAGACCCAGTACTTC. This sequence encodes CASSSHLDQETQYF.

Comment on this clone: At one of its ends the junction is not consistent with the germline gene, which may arise from a read error. Within the sample, other DNA sequences also encode this same CDR3. The DNA of the CDR3 is TGTGCCAGCAGTTTAGGGGTAGATACGCAGTATTTT. Translation: CASSLGVDTQYF. This chain links TRBV7-9 with TRBJ2-3; tentatively, D is TRBD1 (5 bases). Germline values: CDR1 SEHNR, CDR2 FQNEAQ (reference sequence). CDR3 length equals 12 residues.

This rearrangement joins TRBV29-1 to TRBJ1-3; no definite D call. Deletions cut 4 bases from V and 0 bases from J, with 13 bases between. The CDR3 contains 15 residues. CDR1 and CDR2 from the germline V gene are SQVTM and ANQGSEA. The CDR3 bases are TGCAGCGTTGTTGGTCGAGTGGACTCTGGAAACACCATATATTTT. This codes for CSVVGRVDSGNTIYF.

The J gene is TRBJ2-3, the V gene TRBV15, with 8 bases identical to TRBD1. The CDR3 length is 15 residues. V lost 4 bases, J lost 2 bases, and 5 bases stayed unmatched. Germline V gene lookup returns CDR1 LNHNV and CDR2 YYDKDF (reference sequence). The DNA for the CDR3 is TGTGCCACCAGCAACGGGACAGGTCACACAGATACGCAGTATTTT. Translating gives CATSNGTGHTDTQYF.

The CDR3 sequence is CASNLPGTSDAFF. In nucleotides, the CDR3 is TGCGCCAGCAACCTGCCCGGGACGTCGGACGCTTTCTTT. V and J are TRBV10-2 and TRBJ1-1; D is possibly TRBD1 (5 bases). The germline gives CDR1 WSHSY, CDR2 SAAADI. The ends were cut back, 7 bases at V and 11 bases at J, with 20 bases in the middle. This CDR3 contains 13 residues.